This T cell receptor beta chain was documented in a study of cytomegalovirus exposure and HLA in healthy donors. Study-wide results and limits: By a later analysis, the bulk of CMV-associated TCR beta chains appeared HLA-restricted. The number of N-insertions in an Asian-associated ancestry cluster was reportedly below the 666-donor mean in a later analysis.

Deletions cut 2 bases from V and 5 bases from J, with 12 bases between. The V gene's germline CDR1 is KGHSH and CDR2 LQKENI. CDR3 length: 14 residues. Points on this clone: Antigen unknown.

The primer mix had 60 Vbeta and 13 Jbeta primers. Measured with immunoSEQ multiplex PCR; TCRdb has only the in-frame clones, and not every one. There are some 110,000 clones in the sample; roughly 70% occur only once, and roughly 8.7% lies in the top ten. The chain recombines TRBV18 with TRBJ2-5; the D gene is possibly TRBD2 (5 bases). Sequencing input: PBMCs. The receptor was derived from a man aged 25 to 40 in good health and CMV-seropositive. CDR3 region: CASSPGSGSETQYF. In DNA form, the CDR3 reads TGTGCCAGCTCACCAGGTTCGGGGTCGGAGACCCAGTACTTC.